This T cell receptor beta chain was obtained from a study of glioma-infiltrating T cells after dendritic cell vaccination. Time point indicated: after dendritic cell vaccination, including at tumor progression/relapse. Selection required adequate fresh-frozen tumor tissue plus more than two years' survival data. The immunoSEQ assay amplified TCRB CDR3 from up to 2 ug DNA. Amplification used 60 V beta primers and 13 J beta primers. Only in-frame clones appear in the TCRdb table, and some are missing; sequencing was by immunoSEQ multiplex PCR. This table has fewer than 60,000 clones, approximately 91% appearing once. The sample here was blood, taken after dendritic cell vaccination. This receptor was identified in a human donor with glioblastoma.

The CDR3 DNA reads TGTGCCAGCCTCGCCGGCGGGTCCGGTGGAAACACCATATATTTT. Encoded protein: CASLAGGSGGNTIYF. J is TRBJ1-3 and V is TRBV6-6; no clear D. Between the trimmed V and J ends, which lost 8 bases and 3 bases, there was a span of 17 bases. The germline V gene has CDR1 MNHNY and CDR2 SVGAGI (reference sequence). The length of the CDR3 is 15 residues.